This TCR beta chain was profiled in a study of vaccination effects on CD4 cells after COVID-19 (dated by TCRdb to 2022 to 2024). Regarding the research as a whole: Each participant received two doses of an mRNA SARS-CoV-2 vaccine, either BNT162b2 or mRNA-1273. SARS-CoV-2 spike-specific CD4+ TCR repertoires from before and after mRNA vaccination were compared in COVID-19 convalescent patients and in infection-naive vaccine recipients. Altogether, some 11 COVID-19 convalescent patients and several SARS-CoV-2-naive healthy vaccine recipients made up the full study. In the study, cultures from other donors were sequenced using the Oncomine TCR Beta short-read assay on an Illumina iSeq 100.

On this clone itself: What antigen it recognizes has not been identified. Base-call qualities are not available, and no considerably larger clone is one nucleotide away.

V is shortened by 3 bases, J by 7 bases, and the region joining them spans 11 bases. CDR1 and CDR2 (SGDLS, YYNGEE) derive from the germline V gene. The CDR3 runs 13 residues from the cysteine to the phenylalanine. Of the read, only the CDR3 DNA is kept; its 39 bases are in frame from base 1. Receptor amplification or capture employed the immunoSEQ multiplex PCR assay. DNA from the CD4+ T cells that had been cultured and isolated underwent TCR beta CDR3 sequencing. On the authors' methods: Non-productive TCR sequences were removed, reads were trimmed to the CDR3 region, and CDR3s of at least 7 amino acids were retained. Antigen-specific clonotypes were identified using the MANAFEST web app by comparison of expansion in peptide wells against reference cultures. For clones to be considered positive, expansion at FDR<0.05 versus reference and all other wells, an odds ratio above 5, and a frequency above 0.1% in two replicate wells were required. A clonotype was defined as cross-reactive if the clonotype was significantly expanded both in SARS-CoV-2 spike wells and in at least one common cold coronavirus spike condition. CDR3 similarity was assessed by Levenshtein distance with the stringdist R package, and unrooted trees were built with ape in R 3.6.1. TCRdb stores this immuneACCESS table with in-frame sequences only. Part of the clones is absent; in the studies checked, under half of the shortfall reflects unresolved V genes, and no reason is known for the rest. V, J and clone size are taken as reported in that table, and D and trimming were inferred from the DNA itself. The sample table shows under 9,000 clones, and approximately 72% are seen once. In total, the top ten clones hold 10% to 15% of the sample.

To identify antigen-specific CD4+ T cell clonotypes by their expansion, the ViraFEST assay first stimulated PBMC with viral peptide pools and then applied TCR sequencing. After less than 13 days of culture, CD4+ T cells were isolated with the EasySep CD4+ T cell isolation kit. None of the healthy vaccine recipients had a prior SARS-CoV-2 infection, which was confirmed by nucleocapsid antibody tests that came back negative both before and after vaccination. A few million PBMC per well were cultured with 10 ug/ml peptides in IMDM containing approximately 4.7% human AB serum, approximately 9.1 IU/ml IL-2 and gentamicin. On days 3 and 7, half of the culture medium was replaced with fresh IL-2-containing medium. Unless noted otherwise, every peptide stimulation condition was cultured in triplicate wells. Using Ficoll-Paque Plus gradient centrifugation, PBMC were separated from whole blood and then either used fresh or cryopreserved at -140C. Overlapping peptide pools spanned the spike proteins of SARS-CoV-2 and the common cold coronaviruses HCoV-NL63, HCoV-OC43 and HCoV-229E. The QIAamp micro DNA kit was used to extract genomic DNA from the cultured CD4+ T cells.

Broader findings and caveats from the paper: In healthy vaccine recipients, vaccine-induced clones were almost all SARS-CoV-2 mono-reactive, with only 1 of 255 cross-reactive with common cold coronaviruses. Marked clonal contraction was observed in both infection-induced and vaccine-induced clones at late post-vaccination timepoints, consistent with waning T cell responses. Only a small number of convalescent patients were included, and no early post-infection timepoints were available, which limited the study.

The sequence derives from a human donor who received a COVID-19 vaccine. This sequence uses TRBV9 and TRBJ1-5; the best D guess is TRBD1, with 6 bases matching. Sequenced here: CD4+ T cells from PBMCs cultured with HCoV-229E spike peptides, sampled before COVID-19 vaccination. The meaning of the sample's cell subset or site label: HCoV-229E spike overlapping peptide pool stimulation. The DNA sequence follows: TGTGCCAGCAGCGAGGGGGAGAAGCAGCCCCAGCATTTT. Its translation reads: CASSEGEKQPQHF.